This entry describes one T cell receptor (beta chain). Antigen unknown. These data are taken from a study of T cell responses to AZD1222 COVID-19 vaccine. Trimming pared 3 bases from V and 0 bases from J, leaving 12 bases between. Germline V gene sequence: CDR1 LNHDA, CDR2 SQIVND (reference sequence). CDR3 length: 16 amino acids. Only in-frame clones appear in the TCRdb table, and some are missing; sequencing was by immunoSEQ multiplex PCR. The table shows about 62,000 clones, with 85% to 90% occurring only once. Study conclusions and caveats: Baseline serostatus was positive in only a handful of AZD1222 recipients.

The sample was peripheral blood, taken on day 0 of AZD1222 vaccination. This rearrangement joins TRBV19 to TRBJ1-5; D is uncertain. The clonotype comes from an adult in good health. In DNA form, the CDR3 reads TGTGCCAGTAGTATTCCTCCGATAGATAGCAATCAGCCCCAGCATTTT. It codes for CASSIPPIDSNQPQHF.